Here is one T cell receptor beta chain with its context. No cognate antigen has been identified for it. Qualities for individual bases were not recorded, and no much larger clone is one base off. The data were taken from a study of blood T cell repertoires in COVID-19 (dated by TCRdb to about 2020). With respect to the entire study: Samples covering the acute and convalescent phases of COVID-19 were provided by collaborators in the United States, Italy and Spain. The dataset comprised deeply sampled blood TCRbeta repertoires from subjects exposed to, actively infected with, or recovered from COVID-19. Nearly every sample came with metadata listing a de-identified subject ID, COVID-19 status, age in years and sex. Where available, HLA class I and class II types were taken from metadata supplied by the sample provider and were not determined by assay-based typing. The samples were drawn from two sources: the first 160 participants of the ongoing ImmuneRACE study, and approximately 1,300 subjects contributed by 6 global collaborators. The repertoires were released in a freely available public database intended as a resource for research on the immune response to SARS-CoV-2. The prospective study material was composed of cDNA or gDNA derived from T cells, B-cell-depleted T cells, or PBMCs. Broader findings and caveats from the paper: How much clinical and demographic metadata was included differed by source and by participant, and the metadata was provided uncurated.

Each collaborating institution followed its own protocols to collect whole blood in K2EDTA tubes. For TCRbeta analysis, collaborators shipped samples as frozen whole blood, isolated PBMCs, or DNA extracted from either of those sample types. V and J are truncated by 5 bases and 5 bases respectively, leaving an intervening sequence of 20 bases. The CDR3, cysteine through phenylalanine, is 16 amino acids long. The CDR3 DNA has 48 bases and is translated from base 1. According to the germline V gene, CDR1 reads SGHAT and CDR2 reads FQNNGV. The immunoSEQ Assay, a bias-controlled multiplex PCR, was used to amplify TCRbeta CDR3 regions from genomic DNA. On the study's bioinformatics: Within the assay, amplification of reference gene primers was used to estimate how many nucleated cells each sample contained. Sequence reads were collapsed and filtered to measure the absolute abundance of every unique TCRbeta CDR3 rearrangement. Productive Simpson clonality was computed per sample as the square root of Simpson's diversity index over productive rearrangements. TCRdb took this table from immuneACCESS and kept in-frame rearrangements with V and J called. Such tables lack part of the clones; where checked against another copy, unresolved V genes explain under half of the gap, and the rest is unexplained. The D gene and trimming were derived from the DNA, and the V and J assignments and clone size from that table. This sample comprises around 150,000 clones, approximately 80% of them detected only once. The ten largest clones represent roughly 10% of the sample.

The chain couples TRBV11-2 to TRBJ2-3, with a weak D call of TRBD2 (6 bases match). Sequencing was carried out using peripheral blood. The TCR comes from a human donor in a cohort sampled during active COVID-19. The DNA sequence follows: TGTGCCAGCAGCCCTCCGCGGGGACTGGGTGTAGATACGCAGTATTTT. Translated, it reads CASSPPRGLGVDTQYF. The full variable domain, with segments outside the CDR3 supplied by the reference TRBV11-2 and TRBJ2-3 proteins, appears as EAGVAQSPRYKIIEKRQSVAFWCNPISGHATLYWYQQILGQGPKLLIQFQNNGVVDDSQLPKDRFSAERLKGVDSTLKIQPAKLEDSAVYLCASSPPRGLGVDTQYFGPGTRLTVL.